This T cell receptor (beta chain) was obtained from a study of monozygotic twins with inflammatory bowel disease. From germline, CDR1 is SGHVS and CDR2 FNYEAQ. The CDR3 length is 15 residues. Findings and caveats of the study: Patient repertoire variability may have increased through differing immunosuppressive treatments. Support for a single strong signal or clonotype associated with IBD was absent.

Notes on this clonotype: The antigen remains unidentified.

TCRdb reprocessed the 5' RACE reads and stores each CDR3 protein as one record, lacking DNA. The specimen's table records about 160,000 distinct CDR3 sequences. V usage is TRBV7-6 and J usage is TRBJ2-5; TCRdb's assignment of TRBD2 cannot be checked, as there is no DNA. Sequenced: blood. The origin of this receptor is a human donor with ulcerative colitis or Crohn's disease, or a healthy co-twin of an affected twin (not recorded which). CDR3 region: CASSSTAGISETQYF.